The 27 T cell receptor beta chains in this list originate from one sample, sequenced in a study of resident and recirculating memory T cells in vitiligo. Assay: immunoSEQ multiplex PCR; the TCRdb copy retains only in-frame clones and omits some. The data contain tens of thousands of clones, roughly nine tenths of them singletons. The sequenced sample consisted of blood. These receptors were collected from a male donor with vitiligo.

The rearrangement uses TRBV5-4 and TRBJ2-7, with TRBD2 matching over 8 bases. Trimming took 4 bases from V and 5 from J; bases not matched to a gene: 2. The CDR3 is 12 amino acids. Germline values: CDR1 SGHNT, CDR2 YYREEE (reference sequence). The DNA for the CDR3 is TGTGCCAGCAGCCGGCGGGGGGACGAGCAGTACTTC. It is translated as CASSRRGDEQYF.

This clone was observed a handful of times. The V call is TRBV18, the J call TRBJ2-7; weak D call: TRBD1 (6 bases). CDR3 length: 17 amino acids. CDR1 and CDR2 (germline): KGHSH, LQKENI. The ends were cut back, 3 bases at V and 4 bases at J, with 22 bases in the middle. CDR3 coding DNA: TGTGCCAGCTCACCCGGACAGAGGTTTCGAGTTTCGTACGAGCAGTACTTC. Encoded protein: CASSPGQRFRVSYEQYF.

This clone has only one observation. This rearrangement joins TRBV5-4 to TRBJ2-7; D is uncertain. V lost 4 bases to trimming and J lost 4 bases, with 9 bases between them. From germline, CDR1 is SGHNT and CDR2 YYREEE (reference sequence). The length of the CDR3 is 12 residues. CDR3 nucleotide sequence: TGTGCCAGCAGCGCGACTGGGTACGAGCAGTACTTC. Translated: CASSATGYEQYF.

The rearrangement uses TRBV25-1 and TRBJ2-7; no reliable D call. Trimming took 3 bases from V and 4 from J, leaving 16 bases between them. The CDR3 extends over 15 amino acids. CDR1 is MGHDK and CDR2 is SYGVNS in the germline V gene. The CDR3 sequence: CASSDPSVAPYEQYF. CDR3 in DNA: TGTGCCAGCAGTGATCCCTCCGTAGCACCGTACGAGCAGTACTTC.

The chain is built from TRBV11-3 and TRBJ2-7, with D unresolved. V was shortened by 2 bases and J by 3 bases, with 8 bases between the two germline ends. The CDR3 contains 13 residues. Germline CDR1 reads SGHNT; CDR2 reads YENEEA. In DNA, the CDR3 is TGTGCCAGCAGCTTAATGAGGAACTACGAGCAGTACTTC. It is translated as CASSLMRNYEQYF. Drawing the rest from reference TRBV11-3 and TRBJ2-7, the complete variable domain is EAGVVQSPRYKIIEKKQPVAFWCNPISGHNTLYWYLQNLGQGPELLIRYENEEAVDDSQLPKDRFSAERLKGVDSTLKIQPAELGDSAVYLCASSLMRNYEQYFGPGTRLTVT.

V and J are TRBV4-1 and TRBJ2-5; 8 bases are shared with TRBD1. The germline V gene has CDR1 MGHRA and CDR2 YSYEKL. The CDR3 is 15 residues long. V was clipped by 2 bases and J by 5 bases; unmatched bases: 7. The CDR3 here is CASSQLDRGGETQYF. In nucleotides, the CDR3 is TGCGCCAGCAGCCAACTTGACAGGGGAGGCGAGACCCAGTACTTC.

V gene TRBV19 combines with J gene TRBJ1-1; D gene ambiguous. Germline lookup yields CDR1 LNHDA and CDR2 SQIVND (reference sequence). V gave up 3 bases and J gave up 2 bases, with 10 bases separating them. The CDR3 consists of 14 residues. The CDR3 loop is CASSIGTDNTEAFF. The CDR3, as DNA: TGTGCCAGTAGTATTGGTACAGATAACACTGAAGCTTTCTTT.

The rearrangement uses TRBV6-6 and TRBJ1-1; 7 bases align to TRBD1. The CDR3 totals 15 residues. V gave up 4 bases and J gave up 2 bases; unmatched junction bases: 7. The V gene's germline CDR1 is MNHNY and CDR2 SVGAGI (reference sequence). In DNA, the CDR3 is TGTGCCAGCAGTTTCGACAGGGTGGGAAACACTGAAGCTTTCTTT. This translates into CASSFDRVGNTEAFF.

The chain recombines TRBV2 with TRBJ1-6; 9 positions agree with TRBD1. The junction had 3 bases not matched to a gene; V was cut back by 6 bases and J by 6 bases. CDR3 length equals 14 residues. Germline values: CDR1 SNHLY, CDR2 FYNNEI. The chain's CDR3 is CASRVTGGNSPLHF. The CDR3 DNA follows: TGTGCCAGCAGGGTGACAGGGGGTAATTCACCCCTCCACTTT. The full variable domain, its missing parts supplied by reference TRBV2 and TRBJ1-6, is EPEVTQTPSHQVTQMGQEVILRCVPISNHLYFYWYRQILGQKVEFLVSFYNNEISEKSEIFDDQFSVERPDGSNFTLKIRSTKLEDSAMYFCASRVTGGNSPLHFGNGTRLTVT.

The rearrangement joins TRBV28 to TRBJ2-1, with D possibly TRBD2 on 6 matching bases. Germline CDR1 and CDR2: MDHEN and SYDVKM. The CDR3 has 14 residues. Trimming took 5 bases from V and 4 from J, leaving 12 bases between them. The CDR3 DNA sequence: TGTGCCAGCAGTCGGGCGGGGCCTTACAATGAGCAGTTCTTC. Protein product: CASSRAGPYNEQFF.

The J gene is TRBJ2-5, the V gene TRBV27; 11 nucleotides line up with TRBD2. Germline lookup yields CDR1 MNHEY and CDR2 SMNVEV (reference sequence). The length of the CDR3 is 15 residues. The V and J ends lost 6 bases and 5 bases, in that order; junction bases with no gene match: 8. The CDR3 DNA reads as TGTGCCAGCAGATTAGCGGGGGGGCCGGGGGAGACCCAGTACTTC. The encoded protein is CASRLAGGPGETQYF.

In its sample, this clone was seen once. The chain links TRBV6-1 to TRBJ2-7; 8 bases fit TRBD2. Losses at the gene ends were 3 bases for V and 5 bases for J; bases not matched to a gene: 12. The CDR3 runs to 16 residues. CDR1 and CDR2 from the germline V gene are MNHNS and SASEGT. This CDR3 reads CASSDPLRGGPHEQYF. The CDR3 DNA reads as TGTGCCAGCAGTGACCCGTTACGGGGGGGCCCCCACGAGCAGTACTTC.

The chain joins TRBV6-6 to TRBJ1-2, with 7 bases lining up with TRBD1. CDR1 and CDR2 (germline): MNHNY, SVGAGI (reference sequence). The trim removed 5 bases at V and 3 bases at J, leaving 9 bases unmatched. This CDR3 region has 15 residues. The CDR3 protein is CASSPQTGRYYGYTF. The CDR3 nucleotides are TGTGCCAGCAGTCCACAGACAGGGCGGTACTATGGCTACACCTTC.

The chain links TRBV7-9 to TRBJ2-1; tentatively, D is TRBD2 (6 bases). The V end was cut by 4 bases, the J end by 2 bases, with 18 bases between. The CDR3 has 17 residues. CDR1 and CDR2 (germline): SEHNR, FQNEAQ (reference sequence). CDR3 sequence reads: CASSSRSLATAYNEQFF. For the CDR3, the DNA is TGTGCCAGCAGCTCCCGATCGCTAGCGACCGCCTACAATGAGCAGTTCTTC.

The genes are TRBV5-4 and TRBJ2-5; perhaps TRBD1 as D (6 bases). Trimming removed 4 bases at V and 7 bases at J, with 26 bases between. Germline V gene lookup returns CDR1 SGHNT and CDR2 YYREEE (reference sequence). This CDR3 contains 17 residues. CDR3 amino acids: CASSPEGGRGPLGTQYF. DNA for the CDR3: TGTGCCAGCAGCCCCGAAGGAGGCAGGGGTCCATTGGGGACCCAGTACTTC. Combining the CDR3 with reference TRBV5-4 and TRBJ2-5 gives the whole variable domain ETGVTQSPTHLIKTRGQQVTLRCSSQSGHNTVSWYQQALGQGPQFIFQYYREEENGRGNFPPRFSGLQFPNYSSELNVNALELDDSALYLCASSPEGGRGPLGTQYFGPGTRLLVL.

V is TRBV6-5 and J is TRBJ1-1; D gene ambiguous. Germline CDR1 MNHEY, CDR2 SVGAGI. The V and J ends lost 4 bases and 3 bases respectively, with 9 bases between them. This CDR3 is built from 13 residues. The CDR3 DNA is TGTGCCAGCAGTTTAGCACCGGACACTGAAGCTTTCTTT. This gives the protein CASSLAPDTEAFF.

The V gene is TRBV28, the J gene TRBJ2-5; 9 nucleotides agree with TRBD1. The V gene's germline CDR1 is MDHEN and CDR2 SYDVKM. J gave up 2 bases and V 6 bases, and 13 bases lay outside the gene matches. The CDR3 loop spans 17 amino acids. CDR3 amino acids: CASSASYTGGSQETQYF. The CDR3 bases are TGTGCCAGCAGCGCCTCTTACACAGGGGGCTCGCAAGAGACCCAGTACTTC.

The CDR3 spells CAYSQGSPLHF. The CDR3 DNA sequence: TGTGCCTATTCCCAGGGTTCACCCCTCCACTTT. This chain uses TRBV30 with TRBJ1-6, with D perhaps TRBD1 (5 bases). Deletions cut 7 bases from V and 9 bases from J, with 10 bases between. CDR1 is GTSNPN and CDR2 is SVGIG in the germline V gene (reference sequence). This CDR3 has 11 amino acids.

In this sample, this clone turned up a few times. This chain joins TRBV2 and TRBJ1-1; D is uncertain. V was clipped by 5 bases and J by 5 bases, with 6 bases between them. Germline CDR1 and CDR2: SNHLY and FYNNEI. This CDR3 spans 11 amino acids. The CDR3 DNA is TGTGCCAGCAGTAAAACTACTGAAGCTTTCTTT. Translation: CASSKTTEAFF.

CDR3 residues: CAISEGGYNEKLFF. In DNA, the CDR3 is TGTGCCATCAGTGAGGGGGGCTATAATGAAAAACTGTTTTTT. The chain carries TRBV10-3 and TRBJ1-4; D is perhaps TRBD1 (6 bases). Trimming removed 2 bases at V and 4 bases at J, with 8 bases between. This CDR3 spans 14 amino acids. Germline CDR1 ENHRY, CDR2 SYGVKD.

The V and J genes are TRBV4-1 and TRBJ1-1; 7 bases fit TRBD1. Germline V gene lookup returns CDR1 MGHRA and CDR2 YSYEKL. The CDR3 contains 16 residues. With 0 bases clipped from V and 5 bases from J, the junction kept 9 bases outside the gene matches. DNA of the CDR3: TGCGCCAGCAGCCAAGACAGGGGGGTATCAAAGACTGAAGCTTTCTTT. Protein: CASSQDRGVSKTEAFF.

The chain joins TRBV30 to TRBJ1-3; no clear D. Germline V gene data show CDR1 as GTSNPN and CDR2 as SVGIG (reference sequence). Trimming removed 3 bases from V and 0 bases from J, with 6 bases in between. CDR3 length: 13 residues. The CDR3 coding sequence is TGTGCCTGGAGCAGGTCCTCTGGAAACACCATATATTTT. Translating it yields CAWSRSSGNTIYF.

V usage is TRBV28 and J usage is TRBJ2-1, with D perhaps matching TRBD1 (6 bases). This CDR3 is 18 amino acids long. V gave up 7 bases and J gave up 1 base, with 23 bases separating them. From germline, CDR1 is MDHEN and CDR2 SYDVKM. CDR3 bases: TGTGCCAGCACCTATCCCGGGACATTCTCGGGGTCCTACAATGAGCAGTTCTTC. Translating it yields CASTYPGTFSGSYNEQFF.

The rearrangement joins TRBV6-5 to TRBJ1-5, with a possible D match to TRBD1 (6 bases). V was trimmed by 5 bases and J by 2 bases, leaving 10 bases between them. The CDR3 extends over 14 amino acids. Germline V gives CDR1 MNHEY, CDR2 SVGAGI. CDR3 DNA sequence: TGTGCCAGCAGTAGACAGGCCGGCAATCAGCCCCAGCATTTT. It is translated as CASSRQAGNQPQHF.

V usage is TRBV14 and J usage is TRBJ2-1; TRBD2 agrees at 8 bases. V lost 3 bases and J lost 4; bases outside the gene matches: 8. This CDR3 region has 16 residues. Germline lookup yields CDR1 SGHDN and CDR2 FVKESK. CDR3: CASSQPSRGAYNEQFF. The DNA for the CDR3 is TGTGCCAGCAGCCAGCCTTCGCGGGGGGCATACAATGAGCAGTTCTTC.

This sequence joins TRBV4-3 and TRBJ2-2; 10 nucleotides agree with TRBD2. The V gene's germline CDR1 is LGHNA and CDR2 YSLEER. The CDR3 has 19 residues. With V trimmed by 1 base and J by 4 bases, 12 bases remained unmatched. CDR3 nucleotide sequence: TGCGCCAGCAGCCAAGTAACCCTAGCGGGGGACCTGGGCACCGGGGAGCTGTTTTTT. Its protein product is CASSQVTLAGDLGTGELFF.

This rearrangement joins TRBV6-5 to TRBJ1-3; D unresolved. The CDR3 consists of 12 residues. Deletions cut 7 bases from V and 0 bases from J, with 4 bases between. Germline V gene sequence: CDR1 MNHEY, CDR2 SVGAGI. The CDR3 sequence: CASTGSGNTIYF. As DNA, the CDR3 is TGTGCCAGCACGGGCTCTGGAAACACCATATATTTT.